A single sample is the source of the 26 T cell receptor beta chains below, sequenced in a study of blood T cell repertoires in COVID-19. The data were produced by immunoSEQ multiplex PCR, yet TCRdb's version contains in-frame clones alone and is incomplete. This table holds 65,000 to 75,000 clones, about four fifths found once. Source material: peripheral blood. The receptors were sampled from a woman in her sixties or seventies with acute or convalescent COVID-19.

This clone came up once. This chain uses TRBV7-9 with TRBJ1-1, with 11 nucleotides matching TRBD1. V lost 5 bases and J lost 4; bases outside the gene matches: 9. The length of the CDR3 is 16 residues. Looked up from germline, CDR1 is SEHNR and CDR2 is FQNEAQ (reference sequence). Here the CDR3 reads CASSKSAGTGGTEAFF. For the CDR3, the DNA is TGTGCCAGCAGCAAAAGCGCCGGGACAGGGGGCACTGAAGCTTTCTTT. The full variable domain, its missing parts supplied by reference TRBV7-9 and TRBJ1-1, is DTGVSQNPRHKITKRGQNVTFRCDPISEHNRLYWYRQTLGQGPEFLTYFQNEAQLEKSRLLSDRFSAERPKGSFSTLEIQRTEQGDSAMYLCASSKSAGTGGTEAFFGQGTRLTVV.

The chain has TRBV4-2 and TRBJ2-5, with D perhaps matching TRBD2 (5 bases). V lost 4 bases, J lost 3 bases, and 15 bases lay in between. CDR3 length equals 15 residues. Germline CDR1 is LGHNA and CDR2 is YNFKEQ. CDR3: CASSLLKGSEETQYF. CDR3 nucleotides: TGTGCCAGCAGCCTTCTTAAGGGTAGCGAAGAGACCCAGTACTTC.

This clone appeared a single time. The chain uses TRBV19 and TRBJ2-3; tentatively, D is TRBD1 (5 bases). The CDR3 length is 14 residues. V lost 3 bases, J lost 5 bases, and 12 bases lay in between. The germline gives CDR1 LNHDA, CDR2 SQIVND (reference sequence). DNA for the CDR3: TGTGCCAGTAGTATGGTAGGGGTTGAAGATACGCAGTATTTT. It yields the protein CASSMVGVEDTQYF. The complete variable domain, with remaining parts taken from reference TRBV19 and TRBJ2-3, reads DGGITQSPKYLFRKEGQNVTLSCEQNLNHDAMYWYRQDPGQGLRLIYYSQIVNDFQKGDIAEGYSVSREKKESFPLTVTSAQKNPTAFYLCASSMVGVEDTQYFGPGTRLTVL.

This chain connects TRBV19 to TRBJ1-3; a possible D gene is TRBD1 (5 bases). The ends were cut back, 5 bases at V and 7 bases at J, with 15 bases in the middle. Germline CDR1 is LNHDA and CDR2 is SQIVND (reference sequence). This CDR3 has 14 amino acids. CDR3: CASSDVGGRNTIYF. As DNA, the CDR3 is TGTGCCAGTAGTGATGTGGGGGGAAGGAACACCATATATTTT. Variable domain in full (rest from reference TRBV19 and TRBJ1-3): DGGITQSPKYLFRKEGQNVTLSCEQNLNHDAMYWYRQDPGQGLRLIYYSQIVNDFQKGDIAEGYSVSREKKESFPLTVTSAQKNPTAFYLCASSDVGGRNTIYFGEGSWLTVV.

V and J are TRBV7-3 and TRBJ2-5; no definite D call. Looked up from germline, CDR1 is SGHTA and CDR2 is FQGTGA. The CDR3 runs 13 residues. The CDR3 loop reads CGRPGLPVETQYF. DNA for the CDR3: TGTGGACGGCCAGGCCTCCCGGTGGAGACCCAGTACTTC.

The genes are TRBV19 and TRBJ1-2; D not certain. Per the germline V gene, CDR1 is LNHDA and CDR2 is SQIVND (reference sequence). Trimming removed 6 bases from V and 5 bases from J, with 19 bases in between. The CDR3 covers 15 residues. The CDR3 here is CASRSQQEGDYGYTF. The DNA of the CDR3 is TGTGCCAGTAGGTCGCAGCAGGAAGGTGATTATGGCTACACCTTC.

The rearrangement links TRBV6-5 to TRBJ1-2; maybe TRBD1 (6 bases). Deletions cut 0 bases from V and 8 bases from J, with 16 bases between. Germline values: CDR1 MNHEY, CDR2 SVGAGI. The CDR3 has 15 residues. The CDR3 loop is CASSYSPRGMGGYTF. Written as DNA, the CDR3 is TGTGCCAGCAGTTACTCGCCCAGGGGAATGGGAGGCTACACCTTC.

This chain uses TRBV6-2 or TRBV6-3 with TRBJ2-7; TRBD1 aligns across 9 bases. Germline loops: CDR1 MNHEY, CDR2 SVGEGT. The CDR3 is 16 residues long. J lost 6 bases, V lost 0 bases, and 9 bases had no gene match. In nucleotides, the CDR3 is TGTGCCAGCAGTTACTCGAGGGGGACAGGGAAACGCGAGCAGTACTTC. Translated: CASSYSRGTGKREQYF.

There are a few counts of this clone. This sequence joins TRBV2 and TRBJ1-1; possible D gene TRBD1, 5 bases. The CDR3 loop spans 13 amino acids. Trimming removed 3 bases at V and 6 bases at J, with 11 bases between. Germline-derived CDR1 and CDR2 are SNHLY and FYNNEI. CDR3 in amino acids: CASSDSGGAEAFF. CDR3 bases: TGTGCCAGCAGTGATTCCGGGGGGGCTGAAGCTTTCTTT.

This clone has only one observation. The gene calls are TRBV21-1 and TRBJ1-1; TRBD1 reflects the table's D call only, with no check against the DNA. TRBV21-1 is described as a pseudogene. The CDR3 spans 13 residues. CDR3 coding DNA: TGTGCCAGCAGCAAAGGGGCTCACACTGAAGCTTTCTTT. This encodes CASSKGAHTEAFF.

This sequence joins TRBV5-1 and TRBJ1-3, with a possible D match to TRBD1 (6 bases). Germline V gene lookup returns CDR1 SGHRS and CDR2 YFSETQ. CDR3 length: 15 amino acids. V was shortened by 4 bases and J by 0 bases, with 11 bases between the two germline ends. Here the CDR3 DNA reads TGCGCCAGCAGCGCACAGGGTGGCTCTGGAAACACCATATATTTT. This encodes CASSAQGGSGNTIYF.

This chain uses TRBV5-1 with TRBJ1-1; D is perhaps TRBD1 (5 bases). Per germline, CDR1 SGHRS and CDR2 YFSETQ. V was cut by 0 bases and J by 6 bases, with 12 bases left in between. This CDR3 comprises 14 residues. The DNA of the CDR3 is TGCGCCAGCAGCTTGGCCCCAGGGAAACCTGAAGCTTTCTTT. This gives the protein CASSLAPGKPEAFF.

This chain links TRBV2 with TRBJ2-7; D is unresolved. V was trimmed by 1 base and J by 4 bases, leaving 8 bases between them. The length of the CDR3 is 13 residues. Germline V gene data show CDR1 as SNHLY and CDR2 as FYNNEI. CDR3 in DNA: TGTGCCAGCAGTGAAGAACCGGAGTACGAGCAGTACTTC. This gives the protein CASSEEPEYEQYF.

This chain joins TRBV6-5 and TRBJ1-2; the D gene is possibly TRBD1 (6 bases). Trimming shortened V by 2 bases and J by 5 bases, and 18 bases separated the two germline ends. Germline-derived CDR1 and CDR2 are MNHEY and SVGAGI. CDR3 length equals 16 residues. The CDR3: CASSYPQGSSSYGYTF. CDR3 DNA sequence: TGTGCCAGCAGTTACCCACAGGGTAGTTCTAGTTATGGCTACACCTTC.

The chain recombines TRBV6-5 with TRBJ2-2; 12 positions agree with TRBD2. Trimming removed 4 bases from V and 6 bases from J; junction bases left unmatched: 3. There are 15 residues in the CDR3. CDR1 and CDR2 (germline): MNHEY, SVGAGI. The CDR3 nucleotides are TGTGCCAGCAGTTTCCTAGCGGGGGGGCCCGGGGAGCTGTTTTTT. This sequence encodes CASSFLAGGPGELFF.

The chain recombines TRBV27 with TRBJ1-6; perhaps TRBD1 as D (5 bases). CDR3 length: 16 residues. Germline lookup yields CDR1 MNHEY and CDR2 SMNVEV (reference sequence). Trimming shortened V by 5 bases and J by 4 bases, and 15 bases separated the two germline ends. The chain's CDR3 is CASSRPRGEYNSPLHF. DNA of the CDR3: TGTGCCAGCAGTCGCCCTCGGGGGGAATATAATTCACCCCTCCACTTT.

This clone was counted a single time. The rearrangement links TRBV5-5 to TRBJ1-1; tentative D call: TRBD1 (5 bases). Germline values: CDR1 SGHKS, CDR2 YYEKEE (reference sequence). CDR3 length: 15 residues. Trimming took off 2 bases at V and 6 bases at J, with 17 bases between the two ends. The CDR3 DNA follows: TGTGCCAGCAGCTTTGATCCAGGGTTTCAGTCTGAAGCTTTCTTT. Translating gives CASSFDPGFQSEAFF.

The chain has TRBV24-1 and TRBJ1-2, with TRBD1 as a possible D gene (5 bases). V dropped 1 base and J dropped 6 bases, with 11 bases sitting between them. The germline V gene encodes CDR1 KGHDR and CDR2 SFDVKD. The CDR3 is 14 amino acids. The CDR3 loop reads CATSDFPGIDGYTF. CDR3 DNA sequence: TGTGCCACCAGTGATTTCCCAGGGATTGATGGCTACACCTTC.

The chain is built from TRBV6-5 and TRBJ1-6, with D uncertain. This CDR3 is built from 14 residues. V was cut by 3 bases and J by 7 bases, with 10 bases left in between. Looked up from germline, CDR1 is MNHEY and CDR2 is SVGAGI. The CDR3 reads CASSYSERNSPLHF. The CDR3 region has the DNA TGTGCCAGCAGTTATTCGGAGCGAAATTCACCCCTCCACTTT.

The chain employs TRBV19 and TRBJ1-5; maybe TRBD1 (5 bases). The CDR3 is 13 amino acids. CDR1 and CDR2 (germline): LNHDA, SQIVND (reference sequence). V was pared by 7 bases and J by 6 bases, with 13 bases between. CDR3 coding DNA: TGTGCCAGTAATGTTCAGGGAGGTCAGCCCCAGCATTTT. Protein product: CASNVQGGQPQHF.

The rearrangement uses TRBV10-3 and TRBJ2-5; TRBD2 matches 8 bases. The CDR3 has 13 amino acids. CDR1 is ENHRY and CDR2 is SYGVKD in the germline V gene. This CDR3 is CASSRGGQETQYF. The CDR3 nucleotides read TGTGCTTCAAGTCGGGGGGGCCAAGAGACCCAGTACTTC.

V gene TRBV3-1 (or the pseudogene TRBV3-2) combines with J gene TRBJ2-1; D gene ambiguous. Germline V CDR1 and CDR2: LGHDT, YNNKEL (reference sequence). This CDR3 has 13 residues. V dropped 1 base and J dropped 5 bases, with 6 bases sitting between them. CDR3 coding DNA: TGTGCCAGCAGCCAAGTCTACGACAATGAGCAGTTCTTC. Translating gives CASSQVYDNEQFF.

The J gene is TRBJ2-1, the V gene TRBV7-9; 9 bases are a match to TRBD1. Germline V gene sequence: CDR1 SEHNR, CDR2 FQNEAQ (reference sequence). V gave up 4 bases and J gave up 7 bases; unmatched junction bases: 5. The CDR3 has 14 residues. In nucleotides, the CDR3 is TGTGCCAGCAGCTCGGACAGGGGTAGGAATGAGCAGTTCTTC. It translates to CASSSDRGRNEQFF. Variable domain in full (rest from reference TRBV7-9 and TRBJ2-1): DTGVSQNPRHKITKRGQNVTFRCDPISEHNRLYWYRQTLGQGPEFLTYFQNEAQLEKSRLLSDRFSAERPKGSFSTLEIQRTEQGDSAMYLCASSSDRGRNEQFFGPGTRLTVL.

The chain links TRBV7-9 to TRBJ2-1; a weak D match, TRBD2 (6 bases). Germline CDR1 and CDR2: SEHNR and FQNEAQ (reference sequence). The CDR3 length is 13 residues. V lost 4 bases, J lost 10 bases, and 14 bases lay in between. The CDR3 DNA reads TGTGCCAGCAGCTCCAGCGGGTTCTGGGAGCAGTTCTTC. This sequence encodes CASSSSGFWEQFF. Drawing the rest from reference TRBV7-9 and TRBJ2-1, the complete variable domain is DTGVSQNPRHKITKRGQNVTFRCDPISEHNRLYWYRQTLGQGPEFLTYFQNEAQLEKSRLLSDRFSAERPKGSFSTLEIQRTEQGDSAMYLCASSSSGFWEQFFGPGTRLTVL.

The chain is built from TRBV3-1 (or the pseudogene TRBV3-2) and TRBJ2-1, with 13 bases matching TRBD2. Germline V gene sequence: CDR1 LGHDT, CDR2 YNNKEL (reference sequence). There are 18 residues in the CDR3. V was pared by 4 bases and J by 2 bases, with 8 bases of the junction left unmatched. For the CDR3, the DNA is TGTGCCAGCAGCCGACGACTAGCGGGGGGACCACCCTACAATGAGCAGTTCTTC. It yields the protein CASSRRLAGGPPYNEQFF.

This clone was counted between two and nine times. The CDR3 coding sequence is TGTGCCAGCAGCGAAGTCGGGATAGCGGGGCCCGGGGAGCTGTTTTTT. This codes for CASSEVGIAGPGELFF. The J gene is TRBJ2-2, the V gene TRBV3-1 (or the pseudogene TRBV3-2), with 8 bases fitting TRBD2. After removal of 5 bases from V and 6 bases from J, the junction contained 11 bases not matched to a gene. The CDR3 loop spans 16 amino acids. CDR1 and CDR2 from the germline V gene are LGHDT and YNNKEL (reference sequence).